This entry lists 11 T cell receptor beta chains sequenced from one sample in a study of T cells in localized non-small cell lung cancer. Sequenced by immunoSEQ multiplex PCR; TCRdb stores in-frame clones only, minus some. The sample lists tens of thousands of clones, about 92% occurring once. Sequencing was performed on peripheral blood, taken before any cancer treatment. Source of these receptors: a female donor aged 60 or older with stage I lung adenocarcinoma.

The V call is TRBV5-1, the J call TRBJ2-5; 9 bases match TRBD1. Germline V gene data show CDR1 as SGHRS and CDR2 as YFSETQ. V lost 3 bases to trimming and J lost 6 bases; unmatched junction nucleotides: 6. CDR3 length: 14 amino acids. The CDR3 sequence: CASSSGQGRKTQYF. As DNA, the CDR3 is TGCGCCAGCAGCTCTGGACAGGGGAGGAAGACCCAGTACTTC.

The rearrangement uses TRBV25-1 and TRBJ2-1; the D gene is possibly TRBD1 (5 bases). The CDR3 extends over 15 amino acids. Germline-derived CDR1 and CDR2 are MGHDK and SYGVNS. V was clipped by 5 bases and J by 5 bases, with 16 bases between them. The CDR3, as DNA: TGTGCCAGCAGTAGGCAGGGTGGCCATAACAATGAGCAGTTCTTC. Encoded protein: CASSRQGGHNNEQFF.

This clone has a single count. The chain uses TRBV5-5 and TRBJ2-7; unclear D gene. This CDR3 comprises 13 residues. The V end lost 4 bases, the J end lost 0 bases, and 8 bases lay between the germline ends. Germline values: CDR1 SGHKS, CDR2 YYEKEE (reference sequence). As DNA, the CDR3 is TGTGCCAGCAGCCGGGCCAGCTCCTACGAGCAGTACGTC. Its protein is CASSRASSYEQYV.

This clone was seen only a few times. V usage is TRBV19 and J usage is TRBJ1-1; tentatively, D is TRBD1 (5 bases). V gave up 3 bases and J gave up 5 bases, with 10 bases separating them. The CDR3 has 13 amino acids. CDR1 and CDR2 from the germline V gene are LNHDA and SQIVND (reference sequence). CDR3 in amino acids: CASSIPGLTEAFF. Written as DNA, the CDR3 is TGTGCCAGTAGTATCCCGGGGCTAACTGAAGCTTTCTTT.

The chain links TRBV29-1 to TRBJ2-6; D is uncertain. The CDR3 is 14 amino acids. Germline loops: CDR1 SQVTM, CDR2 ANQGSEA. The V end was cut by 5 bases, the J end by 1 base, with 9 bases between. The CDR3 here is CSVIKASGANVLTF. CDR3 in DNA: TGCAGCGTTATCAAGGCATCTGGGGCCAACGTCCTGACTTTC. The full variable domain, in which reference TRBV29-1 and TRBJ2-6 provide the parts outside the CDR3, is SAVISQKPSRDICQRGTSLTIQCQVDSQVTMMFWYRQQPGQSLTLIATANQGSEATYESGFVIDKFPISRPNLTFSTLTVSNMSPEDSSIYLCSVIKASGANVLTFGAGSRLTVL.

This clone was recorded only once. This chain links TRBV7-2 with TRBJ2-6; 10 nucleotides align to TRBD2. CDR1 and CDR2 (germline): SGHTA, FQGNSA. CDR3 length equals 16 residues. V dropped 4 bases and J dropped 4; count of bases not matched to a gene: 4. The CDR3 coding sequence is TGTGCCAGCAGCTCACTAGCGGGGCTCGGGGCCAACGTCCTGACTTTC. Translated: CASSSLAGLGANVLTF.

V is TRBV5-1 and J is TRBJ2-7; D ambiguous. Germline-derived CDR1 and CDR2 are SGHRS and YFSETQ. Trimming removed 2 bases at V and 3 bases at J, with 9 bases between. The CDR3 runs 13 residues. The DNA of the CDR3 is TGCGCCAGCAGCTTAGGGCAGATCTACGAGCAGTACTTC. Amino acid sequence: CASSLGQIYEQYF.

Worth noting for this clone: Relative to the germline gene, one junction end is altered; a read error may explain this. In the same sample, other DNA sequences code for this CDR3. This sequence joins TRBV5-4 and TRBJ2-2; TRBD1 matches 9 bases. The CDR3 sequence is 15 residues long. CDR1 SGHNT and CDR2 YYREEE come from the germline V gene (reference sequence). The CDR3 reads CASSLGTGWTGELFF. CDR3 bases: TGCGCCAGCAGCCTCGGGACAGGGTGGACCGGGGAGCTGTTTTTT.

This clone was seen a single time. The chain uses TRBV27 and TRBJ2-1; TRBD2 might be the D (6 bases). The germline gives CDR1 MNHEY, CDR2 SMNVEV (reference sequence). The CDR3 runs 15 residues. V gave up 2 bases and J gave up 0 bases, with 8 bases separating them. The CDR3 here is CASSLRGSSYNEQFF. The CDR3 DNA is TGTGCCAGCAGTTTACGGGGGAGCTCCTACAATGAGCAGTTCTTC.

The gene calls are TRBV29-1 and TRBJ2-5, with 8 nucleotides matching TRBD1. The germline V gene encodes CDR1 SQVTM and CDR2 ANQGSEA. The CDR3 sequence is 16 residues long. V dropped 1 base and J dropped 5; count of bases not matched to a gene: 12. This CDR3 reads CSVEGGPTGAGETQYF. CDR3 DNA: TGCAGCGTTGAAGGGGGGCCGACAGGGGCCGGGGAGACCCAGTACTTC.

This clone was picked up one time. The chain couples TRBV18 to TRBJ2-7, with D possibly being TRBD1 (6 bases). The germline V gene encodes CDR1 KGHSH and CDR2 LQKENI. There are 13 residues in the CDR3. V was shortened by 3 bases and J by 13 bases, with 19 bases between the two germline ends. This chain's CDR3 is CASSPQDSPVGYF. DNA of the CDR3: TGTGCCAGCTCACCCCAGGACAGCCCAGTAGGATACTTC.